This T cell receptor (beta chain) is drawn from a study of blood T cell repertoires in COVID-19. Study overall: Material from acute and convalescent COVID-19 was sourced from the United States, Italy and Spain.

Donors of Cohort 3 who recovered were those that had two negative PCRs, clearance, or symptom resolution. This table comes from immunoSEQ multiplex PCR, and its TCRdb copy is limited to in-frame clones, with some not included. The table includes roughly 340,000 clones, 80% to 90% detected once. The CDR3 runs 16 residues. This chain connects TRBV21-1 to TRBJ2-7; the table's D gene call, TRBD2, was not cross checked with the DNA. TRBV21-1 is listed as a pseudogene. The sample was PBMCs or T cells enriched from blood (not recorded which). The TCR originated in a young man who had recovered from COVID-19. This chain's CDR3 is CASSVMPGLEGYEQYF. The CDR3 DNA follows: TGTGCCAGCAGCGTCATGCCGGGACTAGAAGGCTACGAGCAGTACTTC.